These 6 T cell receptor beta chains were all obtained from the same sample, sequenced in a study of blood T cell repertoires in COVID-19. The assay was immunoSEQ multiplex PCR, and TCRdb's table has in-frame clones only and misses some. The table includes 250,000 to 300,000 clones, around 87% detected once. Sequencing was performed on peripheral blood. All receptors come from a woman between 40 and 50 years old who had recovered from COVID-19.

The table lists this clone with a few counts. V and J are TRBV7-9 and TRBJ1-3, with TRBD1 as a possible D gene (5 bases). Trimming took off 1 base at V and 0 bases at J, with 7 bases between the two ends. Germline assignment: CDR1 SEHNR and CDR2 FQNEAQ (reference sequence). The CDR3 contains 15 residues. The CDR3 protein is CASSLVQDSGNTIYF. CDR3 bases: TGTGCCAGCAGCTTAGTACAGGACTCTGGAAACACCATATATTTT.

V gene TRBV9 combines with J gene TRBJ2-1; 8 bases map to TRBD2. Germline loops: CDR1 SGDLS, CDR2 YYNGEE. V shed 3 bases, J shed 5 bases, and the junction held 4 bases outside the gene matches. This CDR3 is 14 amino acids long. The CDR3 nucleotides are TGTGCCAGCAGCGCGGGGGGGCCCCACAATGAGCAGTTCTTC. Its translation: CASSAGGPHNEQFF.

The rearrangement uses TRBV6-5 and TRBJ2-7; D is undetermined. CDR3 length equals 15 residues. V was cut by 5 bases and J by 3 bases, with 17 bases left in between. Per the germline V gene, CDR1 is MNHEY and CDR2 is SVGAGI. In DNA form, the CDR3 reads TGTGCCAGCAGTAGGCTCCCAGGCCTTAGCTACGAGCAGTACTTC. Protein sequence: CASSRLPGLSYEQYF.

This chain links TRBV21-1 with TRBJ2-6; the table's TRBD1 call for D was not verified on the DNA. TRBV21-1 is noted as a pseudogene. The CDR3 consists of 18 residues. CDR3 bases: TGTGCCAGCAGCACCGGACAGGGAGGGTCTTCTGGGGCCAACGTCCTGACTTTC. Amino acids: CASSTGQGGSSGANVLTF.

This clone was detected once. This chain connects TRBV3-1 (or the pseudogene TRBV3-2) to TRBJ1-4; 8 bases are shared with TRBD1. Germline loops: CDR1 LGHDT, CDR2 YNNKEL (reference sequence). The CDR3 totals 14 residues. Trimming at V came to 4 bases and at J to 8 bases, leaving 6 bases not matched to a gene. For the CDR3, the DNA is TGTGCCAGCAGCCTACAGGGGGGAGGGGAAAAACTGTTTTTT. This translates into CASSLQGGGEKLFF.

This chain uses TRBV9 with TRBJ1-6; 7 nucleotides match TRBD1. CDR1 SGDLS and CDR2 YYNGEE come from the germline V gene. The CDR3 length is 16 residues. With V trimmed by 2 bases and J by 10 bases, 12 bases remained unmatched. The CDR3 coding sequence is TGTGCCAGCAGCGTCCAGGGACAGCCTTTTGGCTCACCCCTCCACTTT. Translation gives CASSVQGQPFGSPLHF.